The entry below gives a single TCR beta chain sequence along with its context. The antigen is undetermined. These data come from a study of OX40 agonist ivuxolimab in advanced cancers. Study details: Dose-escalation patients had hepatocellular carcinoma, melanoma, renal cell or head and neck cancer. Partial responses were achieved by three patients: one hepatocellular carcinoma, two cutaneous melanoma. General study results and limits: Partial responders at 0.1-3.0 mg/kg showed near-lowest clonal expansion.

Germline lookup yields CDR1 SEHNR and CDR2 FQNEAQ (reference sequence). The CDR3 contains 14 residues. Trimming shortened V by 1 base and J by 7 bases, and 10 bases separated the two germline ends. Assay: immunoSEQ multiplex PCR; the TCRdb copy retains only in-frame clones and omits some. The sample contains 100,000 or so clones, approximately 95% of which appear only once. Source: CD4+ or CD8+ T cells sorted from blood, taken in a trial of the OX40 agonist ivuxolimab. The chain is built from TRBV7-9 and TRBJ2-2, with no clear D. This clonotype originated in an adult with an advanced solid tumor such as melanoma, head and neck, liver or kidney cancer. This CDR3 is CASSLDDGGGELFF. The CDR3, as DNA: TGTGCCAGCAGCTTAGACGACGGCGGCGGGGAGCTGTTTTTT.